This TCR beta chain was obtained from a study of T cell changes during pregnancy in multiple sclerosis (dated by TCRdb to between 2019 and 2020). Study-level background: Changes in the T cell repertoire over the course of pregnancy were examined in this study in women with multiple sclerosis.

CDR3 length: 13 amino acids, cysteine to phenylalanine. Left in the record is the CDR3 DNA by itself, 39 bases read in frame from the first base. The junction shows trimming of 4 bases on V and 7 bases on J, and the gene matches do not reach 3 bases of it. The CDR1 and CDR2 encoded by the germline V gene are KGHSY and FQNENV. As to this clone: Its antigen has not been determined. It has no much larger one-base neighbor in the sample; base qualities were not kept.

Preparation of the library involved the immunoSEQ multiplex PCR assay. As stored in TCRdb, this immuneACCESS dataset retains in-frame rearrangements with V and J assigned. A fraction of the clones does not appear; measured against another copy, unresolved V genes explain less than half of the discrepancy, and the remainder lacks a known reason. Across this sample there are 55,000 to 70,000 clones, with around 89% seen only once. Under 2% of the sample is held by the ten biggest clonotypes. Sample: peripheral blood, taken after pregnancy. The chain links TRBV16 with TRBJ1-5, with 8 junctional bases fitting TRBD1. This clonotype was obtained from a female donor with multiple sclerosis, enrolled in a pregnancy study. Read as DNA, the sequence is TGTGCCAGCAGCCCGGACAGGGAACAGCCCCAGCATTTT. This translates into CASSPDREQPQHF.